This T cell receptor (beta chain) stems from a study of radiation and T cells in renal cell carcinoma. Time point described: blood 4 weeks post-SBRT, at nephrectomy. Treatment denoted: 15 Gy SBRT to primary tumor, nephrectomy 4 weeks later. Nephrectomy followed 15 Gy stereotactic body radiation by 4 weeks. Serial blood draws occurred at baseline and 2 and 4 weeks post-SBRT. This clone was detected a few times. The ends were cut back, 4 bases at V and 4 bases at J, with 16 bases in the middle. CDR1 is SGHTA and CDR2 is FQGNSA in the germline V gene. The CDR3 has 15 residues. The method was immunoSEQ multiplex PCR; TCRdb's version includes in-frame clones alone and lacks a portion of them. The data contain some 80,000 clones, roughly 80% of them seen just once; the ten biggest clones take up about 2.5%.

The material sequenced was blood, taken from a patient whose treatment included radiotherapy and nephrectomy. The origin of this receptor is a woman aged 55-69 years with renal cell carcinoma. The J gene is TRBJ1-2, the V gene TRBV7-2; no clear D. Here the CDR3 DNA reads TGTGCCAGCAGCTCTCGGACGGGCCCTTTCTATGGCTACACCTTC. Protein product: CASSSRTGPFYGYTF.